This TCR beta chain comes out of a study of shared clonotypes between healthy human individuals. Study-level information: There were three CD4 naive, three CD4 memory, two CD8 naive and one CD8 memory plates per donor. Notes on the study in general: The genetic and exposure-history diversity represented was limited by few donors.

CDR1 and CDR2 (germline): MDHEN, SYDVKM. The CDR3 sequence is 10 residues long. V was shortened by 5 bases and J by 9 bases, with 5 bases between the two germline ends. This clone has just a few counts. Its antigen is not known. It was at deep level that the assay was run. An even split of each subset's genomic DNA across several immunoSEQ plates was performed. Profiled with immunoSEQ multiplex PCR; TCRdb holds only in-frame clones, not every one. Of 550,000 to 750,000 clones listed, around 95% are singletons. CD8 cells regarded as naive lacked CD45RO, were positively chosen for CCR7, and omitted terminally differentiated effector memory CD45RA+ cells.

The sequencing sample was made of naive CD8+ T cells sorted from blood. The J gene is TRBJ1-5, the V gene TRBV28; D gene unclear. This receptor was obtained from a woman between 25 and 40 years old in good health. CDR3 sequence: CASSDTPQHF. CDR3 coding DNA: TGTGCCAGCAGTGACACGCCCCAGCATTTT.